These 25 T cell receptor beta chains came from one sample sequenced in a study of a mutant IDH1 vaccine in newly diagnosed glioma. The time point: week 47, end of study. Doses consisted of 300 ug of mutant IDH1 20-mer peptide each, paired with topical imiquimod. Assay: immunoSEQ multiplex PCR; the TCRdb copy retains only in-frame clones and omits some. Of fewer than 45,000 clones listed, roughly 82% are singletons. Their antigens remain unidentified. Source: PBMCs, taken from a glioma patient whose treatment included an IDH1 peptide vaccine. The receptors here all came from a young man with glioma. Some clones in this sample may be carry-over from other donors' samples.

To note about this clone: One end of the junction is discordant with germline, which a read error may explain. The CDR3 spells CASRLARTSGPYEQYF. CDR3 DNA: TGTGCCAGCAGATTAGCTCGGACTAGCGGGCCCTACGAGCAGTACTTC. V usage is TRBV7-2 and J usage is TRBJ2-7; 11 nucleotides align to TRBD2. Germline V gives CDR1 SGHTA, CDR2 FQGNSA. The length of the CDR3 is 16 residues.

The count of this clone is one. The rearrangement joins TRBV6-5 to TRBJ2-7, with 8 bases aligning to TRBD2. V gave up 6 bases and J gave up 3 bases; unmatched junction bases: 10. The germline V gene encodes CDR1 MNHEY and CDR2 SVGAGI. The CDR3 is 15 residues long. The DNA for the CDR3 is TGTGCCAGCAGGAGCGGGGGAGGGGGACACTACGAGCAGTACTTC. It yields the protein CASRSGGGGHYEQYF.

This clone appeared once. The chain uses TRBV2 and TRBJ1-1; D is unresolved. Germline CDR1 reads SNHLY; CDR2 reads FYNNEI. The CDR3 spans 17 residues. Trimming stripped 10 bases from V and 0 bases from J, with 24 bases between. CDR3 loop: CANRRRHLPRLNTEAFF. Here the CDR3 DNA reads TGTGCCAACCGGCGCAGACACCTTCCGAGATTGAACACTGAAGCTTTCTTT.

This sequence joins TRBV7-2 and TRBJ2-3; 10 bases line up with TRBD2. With V trimmed by 4 bases and J by 5 bases, 6 bases remained unmatched. CDR3 length equals 15 residues. CDR1 is SGHTA and CDR2 is FQGNSA in the germline V gene. This CDR3 is CASSSSSGRQDTQYF. CDR3 coding DNA: TGTGCCAGCAGCTCCAGTAGCGGGAGGCAAGATACGCAGTATTTT.

This clone was seen once. The rearrangement joins TRBV30 to TRBJ2-1; 9 nucleotides agree with TRBD2. V dropped 1 base and J dropped 9; count of bases not matched to a gene: 7. CDR3 length: 14 amino acids. Germline V CDR1 and CDR2: GTSNPN, SVGIG (reference sequence). The CDR3 DNA follows: TGTGCCTGGAGTGATTTGCGGGGGGGAAGTGAGCAGTTCTTC. This sequence encodes CAWSDLRGGSEQFF.

This clone has only a few counts. The gene calls are TRBV6-5 and TRBJ1-1; D is unclear. The ends were cut back, 6 bases at V and 4 bases at J, with 9 bases in the middle. Germline assignment: CDR1 MNHEY and CDR2 SVGAGI. The CDR3 extends over 12 amino acids. CDR3 bases: TGTGCCAGCAGGCTCAGTAGCACTGAAGCTTTCTTT. Translating gives CASRLSSTEAFF.

The V and J genes are TRBV29-1 and TRBJ2-2; D is tentatively TRBD1 or TRBD2 (6 bases each). The V end was cut by 6 bases, the J end by 7 bases, with 18 bases between. Germline assignment: CDR1 SQVTM and CDR2 ANQGSEA. CDR3 length equals 14 residues. The CDR3 bases are TGCAGCGTAGACTTGTGGGGGGCCGGCGGGGAGCTGTTTTTT. Translating it yields CSVDLWGAGGELFF.

This chain uses TRBV14 with TRBJ2-7; 7 nucleotides line up with TRBD1. Trimming removed 1 base from V and 2 bases from J; junction bases left unmatched: 8. CDR1 and CDR2 (germline): SGHDN, FVKESK. The CDR3 is 16 amino acids. CDR3 amino acids: CASSQGDSDLTYEQYF. The CDR3, as DNA: TGTGCCAGCAGCCAAGGGGACAGCGATTTGACCTACGAGCAGTACTTC.

The chain employs TRBV5-1 and TRBJ2-2; D not resolved. The CDR3 extends over 16 amino acids. V lost 4 bases to trimming and J lost 0 bases, with 13 bases between them. Germline CDR1 reads SGHRS; CDR2 reads YFSETQ. This CDR3 reads CASSQPTEANTGELFF. The CDR3 DNA sequence: TGCGCCAGCAGCCAGCCGACGGAAGCGAACACCGGGGAGCTGTTTTTT.

This CDR3 is CASSEPHGGLNQPQHF. DNA of the CDR3: TGCGCCAGCAGTGAGCCTCACGGGGGCCTCAATCAGCCCCAGCATTTT. The chain couples TRBV10-2 to TRBJ1-5; tentative D call: TRBD1 (6 bases). The CDR3 consists of 16 residues. The ends were cut back, 2 bases at V and 3 bases at J, with 14 bases in the middle. Germline values: CDR1 WSHSY, CDR2 SAAADI.

On this clone itself: A junction boundary mismatches the germline segment, possibly from a read error. The chain carries TRBV29-1 and TRBJ2-1, with 9 bases fitting TRBD2. The CDR3 has 11 amino acids. Per germline, CDR1 SQVTM and CDR2 ANQGSEA. This CDR3 is CLAGLYNEQFF. The CDR3 nucleotides read TGTCTAGCGGGGTTATACAATGAGCAGTTCTTC.

V usage is TRBV7-9 and J usage is TRBJ2-7; 9 bases align to TRBD1. Germline loops: CDR1 SEHNR, CDR2 FQNEAQ (reference sequence). J was trimmed by 2 bases and V by 5 bases; bases with no gene match: 7. CDR3 length: 15 amino acids. The CDR3 sequence: CASSPRTGETYEQYF. DNA for the CDR3: TGTGCCAGCAGCCCAAGGACAGGGGAGACCTACGAGCAGTACTTC.

The chain links TRBV29-1 to TRBJ1-2; 7 bases are shared with TRBD1. The V segment lost 7 bases and the J segment 4 bases; nucleotides outside the gene matches: 9. The CDR3 sequence is 13 residues long. Germline CDR1 SQVTM, CDR2 ANQGSEA. CDR3 in amino acids: CSERQGASYGYTF. As DNA, the CDR3 is TGCAGCGAAAGACAGGGAGCGAGCTATGGCTACACCTTC.

The rearrangement links TRBV9 to TRBJ1-1; 9 bases line up with TRBD1. The ends lost 4 bases at V and 0 bases at J; junction bases unmatched: 7. The CDR3 consists of 16 residues. Germline CDR1 reads SGDLS; CDR2 reads YYNGEE. CDR3 in DNA: TGTGCCAGCAGCCCAAGACAGGGGGGATTGAACACTGAAGCTTTCTTT. Its translation is CASSPRQGGLNTEAFF.

The V gene is TRBV11-2, the J gene TRBJ1-1; D is perhaps TRBD1 (6 bases). The CDR3 totals 16 residues. V lost 1 base to trimming and J lost 4 bases, with 16 bases between them. Germline CDR1 and CDR2: SGHAT and FQNNGV. The CDR3 region is CASSLGRGGGGTEAFF. The DNA of the CDR3 is TGTGCCAGCAGCTTAGGACGCGGGGGAGGGGGCACTGAAGCTTTCTTT.

This clone was observed once. The chain links TRBV7-9 to TRBJ2-1; D not resolved. This CDR3 contains 15 residues. The germline V and J ends were trimmed by 0 bases and 1 base, with 7 bases remaining between them. Germline V lookup: CDR1 SEHNR, CDR2 FQNEAQ (reference sequence). The CDR3 DNA sequence: TGTGCCAGCAGCTTAGCGACGGCTTCCTACAATGAGCAGTTCTTC. Translating gives CASSLATASYNEQFF.

The chain has TRBV29-1 and TRBJ1-2; TRBD1 agrees at 8 bases. The CDR3 runs to 12 residues. With 8 bases clipped from V and 3 bases from J, the junction kept 5 bases outside the gene matches. Germline assignment: CDR1 SQVTM and CDR2 ANQGSEA. The CDR3 sequence is CSMLTGDYGYTF. CDR3 bases: TGCAGCATGTTGACAGGGGACTATGGCTACACCTTC.

The V and J genes are TRBV7-2 and TRBJ2-5; 12 positions agree with TRBD2. Trimming at V came to 3 bases and at J to 5 bases, leaving 4 bases not matched to a gene. The germline V gene has CDR1 SGHTA and CDR2 FQGNSA. CDR3 length equals 15 residues. The CDR3 DNA reads TGTGCCAGCAGCTTGGCTAGCGGGGGGGCCGAGACCCAGTACTTC. Protein sequence: CASSLASGGAETQYF.

This clone has a single count. The genes are TRBV19 and TRBJ1-2; D perhaps matches TRBD1 (5 bases). CDR1 and CDR2 from the germline V gene are LNHDA and SQIVND (reference sequence). V was pared by 7 bases and J by 8 bases, with 17 bases between. This CDR3 spans 13 amino acids. The chain's CDR3 is CASKGWPPRGYTF. In nucleotides, the CDR3 is TGTGCCAGTAAGGGGTGGCCTCCGAGGGGCTACACCTTC.

The rearrangement links TRBV27 to TRBJ1-5; 10 bases align to TRBD1. This CDR3 spans 15 amino acids. V lost 6 bases and J lost 2; bases outside the gene matches: 4. Per germline, CDR1 MNHEY and CDR2 SMNVEV (reference sequence). This CDR3 reads CASSPGQGRNQPQHF. The CDR3 DNA reads as TGTGCCAGCAGCCCGGGACAGGGGCGCAATCAGCCCCAGCATTTT.

The chain combines TRBV4-3 with TRBJ2-3, with 12 nucleotides matching TRBD2. CDR1 and CDR2 from the germline V gene are LGHNA and YSLEER. Trimming removed 0 bases from V and 7 bases from J; junction bases left unmatched: 8. This CDR3 spans 17 amino acids. The CDR3 nucleotides are TGCGCCAGCAGCCAAGAAGCGGCTAGCGGGGGGGCCAATACGCAGTATTTT. Translation: CASSQEAASGGANTQYF.

The V and J genes are TRBV9 and TRBJ2-5, with D possibly TRBD2 on 6 matching bases. This CDR3 is 12 amino acids long. Germline CDR1 and CDR2: SGDLS and YYNGEE. The ends were cut back, 1 base at V and 5 bases at J, with 6 bases in the middle. The CDR3 nucleotides read TGTGCCAGCAGCGTACGGGGGGAGACCCAGTACTTC. Translation gives CASSVRGETQYF.

The chain has TRBV29-1 and TRBJ1-2; the match to TRBD1 covers 9 bases. Germline V CDR1 and CDR2: SQVTM, ANQGSEA. The CDR3 has 13 amino acids. After removal of 5 bases from V and 8 bases from J, the junction contained 9 bases not matched to a gene. CDR3 in amino acids: CSVIDRGVGGYTF. The CDR3 DNA is TGCAGCGTTATCGACAGGGGGGTAGGGGGCTACACCTTC.

The V gene is TRBV5-6, the J gene TRBJ1-5, with D possibly being TRBD1 (6 bases). Germline values: CDR1 SGHDT, CDR2 YYEEEE. This CDR3 contains 15 residues. The ends were cut back, 0 bases at V and 5 bases at J, with 12 bases in the middle. The CDR3 nucleotides are TGTGCCAGCAGCTTGGATACAGGGCGGGATCAGCCCCAGCATTTT. This codes for CASSLDTGRDQPQHF. The whole variable domain, remainder taken from reference TRBV5-6 and TRBJ1-5, is DAGVTQSPTHLIKTRGQQVTLRCSPKSGHDTVSWYQQALGQGPQFIFQYYEEEERQRGNFPDRFSGHQFPNYSSELNVNALLLGDSALYLCASSLDTGRDQPQHFGDGTRLSIL.

V gene TRBV2 combines with J gene TRBJ1-5, with a weak D call TRBD1 (6 bases). Trimming cost V 6 bases and J 2 bases, with 11 bases left between them. Germline V lookup: CDR1 SNHLY, CDR2 FYNNEI. This CDR3 is built from 14 residues. The CDR3, as DNA: TGTGCCAGCAGCGGGAGGGGGGGCAATCAGCCCCAGCATTTT. It specifies CASSGRGGNQPQHF.